These T cell receptor beta chains were read from a single sample in a study of CD8+ T cells in alopecia areata. The repertoire was sequenced with immunoSEQ multiplex PCR; TCRdb's copy has only in-frame clones and lacks some. The sample includes about 200,000 clones, more than 45% of them seen just once. Sequenced here: CD4+ T cells sorted from blood, sampled at week 24, from a patient treated with tofacitinib. All receptors derive from a human donor with alopecia areata. Both conserved end residues are part of each CDR3. Each record gives: V gene, CDR3 length, J gene, clone size, CDR3 protein. Size values are once, few and many counts, or a class for expanded clones, and some rows have none.

V gene: TRBV5-1
CDR3 length: 13
J gene: TRBJ1-5
clone size: -
CDR3 protein: CASSFDGNQPQHF

V gene: TRBV27
CDR3 length: 14
J gene: TRBJ2-5
clone size: -
CDR3 protein: CASSLWGSQETQYF

V gene: TRBV29-1
CDR3 length: 12
J gene: TRBJ1-2
clone size: -
CDR3 protein: CSVERGNYGYTF

V gene: TRBV7-2
CDR3 length: 14
J gene: TRBJ2-1
clone size: -
CDR3 protein: CASSHRRGDNEQFF

V gene: TRBV5-1
CDR3 length: 14
J gene: TRBJ1-1
clone size: few
CDR3 protein: CASSLATGGTEAFF

V gene: TRBV2
CDR3 length: 14
J gene: TRBJ2-2
clone size: medium-sized
CDR3 protein: CASQTGVRGGELFF

V gene: TRBV5-4
CDR3 length: 13
J gene: TRBJ1-1
clone size: -
CDR3 protein: CASSFGDRFEAFF

V gene: TRBV5-4
CDR3 length: 15
J gene: TRBJ2-2
clone size: -
CDR3 protein: CASRNRVPNTGELFF

V gene: TRBV5-1
CDR3 length: 15
J gene: TRBJ1-2
clone size: few
CDR3 protein: CASSLVPGGDYGYTF

V gene: TRBV5-5
CDR3 length: 14
J gene: TRBJ1-1
clone size: few
CDR3 protein: CASSLRARNTEAFF

V gene: TRBV29-1
CDR3 length: 15
J gene: TRBJ1-2
clone size: -
CDR3 protein: CSALTQGGDQYGYTF

V gene: TRBV7-2
CDR3 length: 14
J gene: TRBJ2-7
clone size: -
CDR3 protein: CASSLTRLAYEQYF

V gene: TRBV11-1
CDR3 length: 14
J gene: TRBJ2-3
clone size: -
CDR3 protein: CASANGGPTDTQYF

V gene: TRBV7-2
CDR3 length: 13
J gene: TRBJ1-2
clone size: -
CDR3 protein: CASSLGSGAGYTF

V gene: TRBV9
CDR3 length: 14
J gene: TRBJ2-5
clone size: -
CDR3 protein: CASSPGLAGETQYF

V gene: TRBV4-3
CDR3 length: 16
J gene: TRBJ2-3
clone size: few
CDR3 protein: CASSHVRGGGTDTQYF

V gene: TRBV5-1
CDR3 length: 15
J gene: TRBJ1-1
clone size: -
CDR3 protein: CASSIRQGSSTEAFF

V gene: TRBV4-1
CDR3 length: 14
J gene: TRBJ2-7
clone size: -
CDR3 protein: CASSRMTGGYEQYF

V gene: TRBV29-1
CDR3 length: 13
J gene: TRBJ2-5
clone size: few
CDR3 protein: CSVESRGGETQYF

V gene: TRBV4-3
CDR3 length: 17
J gene: TRBJ1-2
clone size: -
CDR3 protein: CASSQDLTGPTNYGYTF

V gene: TRBV19
CDR3 length: 14
J gene: TRBJ2-3
clone size: few
CDR3 protein: CASSTPEVTDTQYF

V gene: TRBV25-1
CDR3 length: 11
J gene: TRBJ2-7
clone size: -
CDR3 protein: CASSGEGTGLF

V gene: TRBV7-2
CDR3 length: 14
J gene: TRBJ2-7
clone size: -
CDR3 protein: CASSLVKGPHEQYF

V gene: TRBV7-2
CDR3 length: 15
J gene: TRBJ1-2
clone size: -
CDR3 protein: CASSLRDSGYYGYTF

V gene: TRBV27
CDR3 length: 15
J gene: TRBJ2-7
clone size: -
CDR3 protein: CASSPPGQGSYEQYF

V gene: TRBV6-5
CDR3 length: 13
J gene: TRBJ2-5
clone size: -
CDR3 protein: CASSLTGGETQYF

V gene: TRBV5-8
CDR3 length: 14
J gene: TRBJ2-1
clone size: few
CDR3 protein: CASSVLAGGPEQFF

V gene: TRBV6-5
CDR3 length: 14
J gene: TRBJ2-3
clone size: few
CDR3 protein: CASREGPGRDTQYF

V gene: TRBV5-1
CDR3 length: 16
J gene: TRBJ2-7
clone size: -
CDR3 protein: CASSLAVGQGAYEQYF

V gene: TRBV7-2
CDR3 length: 16
J gene: TRBJ1-6
clone size: few
CDR3 protein: CASSLGSVAQNSPLHF

V gene: TRBV5-4
CDR3 length: 16
J gene: TRBJ1-5
clone size: -
CDR3 protein: CASSLGGVSGNQPQHF

V gene: TRBV9
CDR3 length: 16
J gene: TRBJ2-5
clone size: few
CDR3 protein: CASSLQPGTGQETQYF

V gene: TRBV5-6
CDR3 length: 14
J gene: TRBJ1-5
clone size: -
CDR3 protein: CASSLKGFNQPQHF

V gene: TRBV5-1
CDR3 length: 12
J gene: TRBJ2-5
clone size: -
CDR3 protein: CASSLTQETQYF

V gene: TRBV28
CDR3 length: 15
J gene: TRBJ2-2
clone size: -
CDR3 protein: CASSLLSMATGELFF

V gene: TRBV28
CDR3 length: 15
J gene: TRBJ2-5
clone size: -
CDR3 protein: CASSTSGTVRETQYF

V gene: TRBV29-1
CDR3 length: 12
J gene: TRBJ2-5
clone size: -
CDR3 protein: CSVSGTQETQYF

V gene: TRBV5-4
CDR3 length: 13
J gene: TRBJ2-5
clone size: -
CDR3 protein: CASSIGTGQTQYF

V gene: TRBV5-1
CDR3 length: 15
J gene: TRBJ2-5
clone size: -
CDR3 protein: CASRATVWGQETQYF

V gene: TRBV4-2
CDR3 length: 15
J gene: TRBJ2-1
clone size: -
CDR3 protein: CASSLTSGGANEQFF

V gene: TRBV5-4
CDR3 length: 15
J gene: TRBJ2-3
clone size: -
CDR3 protein: CASSLNQGLTDTQYF

V gene: TRBV5-1
CDR3 length: 15
J gene: TRBJ2-2
clone size: -
CDR3 protein: CASTRELRSTGELFF

V gene: TRBV30
CDR3 length: 11
J gene: TRBJ2-7
clone size: -
CDR3 protein: CAWSRGYEQYF

V gene: TRBV7-2
CDR3 length: 17
J gene: TRBJ2-3
clone size: few
CDR3 protein: CASSSDRAFSAVDTQYF

V gene: TRBV2
CDR3 length: 11
J gene: TRBJ2-7
clone size: -
CDR3 protein: CASKQGYEQYF

V gene: TRBV29-1
CDR3 length: 12
J gene: TRBJ2-7
clone size: once
CDR3 protein: CSAGGESYEQYF

V gene: TRBV27
CDR3 length: 14
J gene: TRBJ2-1
clone size: -
CDR3 protein: CASSLTRGLGEQFF

V gene: TRBV5-1
CDR3 length: 13
J gene: TRBJ2-5
clone size: -
CDR3 protein: CASSLTIQETQYF

V gene: TRBV5-1
CDR3 length: 17
J gene: TRBJ2-6
clone size: -
CDR3 protein: CASSMDSKLGGANVLTF